The TCR beta chain under discussion was sequenced for a study of blood T cell repertoires in COVID-19. Study-wide background: The cDNA or gDNA used as material had been derived from T cells, B-cell-depleted T cells, or PBMCs.

Original processing methods: Quantification of nucleated cells was approximated via reference gene primer amplification. Sequencing used immunoSEQ multiplex PCR; TCRdb keeps in-frame clones, though not all of them. V and J calls and clone size are as listed in that table; D and trimming were resolved from the DNA. The sample includes 150,000 to 200,000 clones, about 90% of them seen just once. Trimming removed 3 bases from V and 2 bases from J, with 10 bases in between. Looked up from germline, CDR1 is GTSNPN and CDR2 is SVGIG (reference sequence). The CDR3 has 14 amino acids. The study recruited people aged roughly 18 to 95 years across more than 20 US areas. In assigning cohorts, the study relied on participant-reported clinical history.

The clonotype originates from a human donor with acute COVID-19. The donor label of this sample is uncertain. Input material: PBMCs or T cells enriched from blood (not recorded which). This chain joins TRBV30 and TRBJ2-2; the D gene is possibly TRBD2 (5 bases). The CDR3 DNA is TGTGCCTGGAGGCTAGGGAGAAACACCGGGGAGCTGTTTTTT. Protein sequence: CAWRLGRNTGELFF. Drawing the rest from reference TRBV30 and TRBJ2-2, the complete variable domain is SQTIHQWPATLVQPVGSPLSLECTVEGTSNPNLYWYRQAAGRGLQLLFYSVGIGQISSEVPQNLSASRPQDRQFILSSKKLLLSDSGFYLCAWRLGRNTGELFFGEGSRLTVL.